The T cell receptor beta chain described here comes from a study of human T cells and chemical hapten exposure. Regarding the study as a whole: Significantly greater numbers of large CDR3 similarity clusters came from expanded TCRs than from controls.

This sample's time point: patch test 1, 2 weeks after DPC sensitization. Treatment of the sample: therapeutic diphenylcyclopropenone sensitization with weekly scalp DPC. Patches went on only after blood had been drawn each time. Total RNA extraction was carried out from unfractionated whole blood. This clonotype showed up just a few times. As yet, its antigen is unknown. Germline V CDR1 and CDR2: LGHNT, FRNRAP. The length of the CDR3 is 14 residues. Trimming removed 5 bases at V and 6 bases at J, with 13 bases between. Library construction involved attaching unique molecular identifiers to individual cDNA molecules, which allowed quantitative, reproducible TCR counting. MiXCR was run by TCRdb on the RACE reads, yielding one entry per CDR3 protein. The sample holds around 380,000 distinct CDR3 sequences, roughly 4.8% seen once.

This clonotype was obtained from a woman in her forties or fifties with alopecia areata. Some clones in this sample may be carry-over from other donors' samples. This specimen consisted of whole blood, obtained in connection with sensitization to the hapten diphenylcyclopropenone (DPC). This chain links TRBV12-5 with TRBJ2-2; the D is unclear. CDR3 in amino acids: CASGPGGVAGELFF. The CDR3 DNA follows: TGTGCTAGTGGTCCTGGTGGGGTGGCCGGGGAGCTGTTTTTT.